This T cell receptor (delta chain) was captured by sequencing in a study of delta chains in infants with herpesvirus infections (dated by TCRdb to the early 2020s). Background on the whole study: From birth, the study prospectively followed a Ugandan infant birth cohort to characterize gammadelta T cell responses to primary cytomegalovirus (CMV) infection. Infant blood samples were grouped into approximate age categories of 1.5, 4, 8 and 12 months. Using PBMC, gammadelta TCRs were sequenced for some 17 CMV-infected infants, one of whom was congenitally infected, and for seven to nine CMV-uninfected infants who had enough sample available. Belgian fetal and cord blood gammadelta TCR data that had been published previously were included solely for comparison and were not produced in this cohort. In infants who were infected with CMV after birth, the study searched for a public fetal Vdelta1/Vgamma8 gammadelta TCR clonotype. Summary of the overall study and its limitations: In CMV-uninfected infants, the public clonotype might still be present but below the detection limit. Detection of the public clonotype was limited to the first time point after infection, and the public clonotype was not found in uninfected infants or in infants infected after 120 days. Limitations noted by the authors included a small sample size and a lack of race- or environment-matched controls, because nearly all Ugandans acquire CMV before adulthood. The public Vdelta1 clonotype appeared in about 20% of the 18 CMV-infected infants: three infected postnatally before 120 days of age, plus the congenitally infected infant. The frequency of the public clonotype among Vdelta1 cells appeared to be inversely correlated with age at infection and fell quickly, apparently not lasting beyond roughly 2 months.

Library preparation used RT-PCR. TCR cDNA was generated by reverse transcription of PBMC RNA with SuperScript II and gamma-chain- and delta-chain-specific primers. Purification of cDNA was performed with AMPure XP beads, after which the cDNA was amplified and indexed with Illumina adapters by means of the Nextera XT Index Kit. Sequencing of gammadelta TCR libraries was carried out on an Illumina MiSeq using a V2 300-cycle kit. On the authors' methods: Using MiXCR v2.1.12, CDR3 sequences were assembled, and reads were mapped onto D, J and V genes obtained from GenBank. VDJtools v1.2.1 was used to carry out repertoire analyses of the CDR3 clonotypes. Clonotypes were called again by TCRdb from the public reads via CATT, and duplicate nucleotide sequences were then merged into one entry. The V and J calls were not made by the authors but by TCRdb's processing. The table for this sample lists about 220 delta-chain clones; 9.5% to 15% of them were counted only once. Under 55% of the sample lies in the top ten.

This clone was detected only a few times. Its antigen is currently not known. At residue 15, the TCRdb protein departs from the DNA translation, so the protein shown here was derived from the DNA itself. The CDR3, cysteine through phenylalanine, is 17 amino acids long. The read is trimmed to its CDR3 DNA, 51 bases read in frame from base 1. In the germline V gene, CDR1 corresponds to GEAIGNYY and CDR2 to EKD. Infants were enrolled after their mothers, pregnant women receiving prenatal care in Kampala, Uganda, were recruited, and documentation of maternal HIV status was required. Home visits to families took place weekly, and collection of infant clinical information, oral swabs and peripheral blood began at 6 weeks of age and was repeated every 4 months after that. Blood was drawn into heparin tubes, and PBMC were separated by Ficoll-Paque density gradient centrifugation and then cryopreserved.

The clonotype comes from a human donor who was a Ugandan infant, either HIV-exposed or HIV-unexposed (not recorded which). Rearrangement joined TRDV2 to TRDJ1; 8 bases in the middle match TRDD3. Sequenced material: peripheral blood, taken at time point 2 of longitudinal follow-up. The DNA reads TGTGCCTGTGACACTCTGGGGGACCGTGAACACACCGATAAACCCATCTTT. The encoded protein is CACDTLGDREHTDKPIF.